This T cell receptor beta chain was recovered during a study of CD8 T cells in ankylosing spondylitis. Points from the study as a whole: A TCR beta motif of under 10 highly homologous variants appeared characteristic of ankylosing spondylitis blood.

Of note for this clonotype: Its antigen is undetermined.

MiXCR, run by TCRdb on the 5' RACE reads, gives a single entry per CDR3 protein. Among some 840,000 distinct CDR3 sequences listed, about 12% were seen once. Germline V CDR1 and CDR2: SQVTM, ANQGSEA. The CDR3 length is 15 residues. Losses at the gene ends were 6 bases for V and 5 bases for J; bases not matched to a gene: 12. Input material: blood, either unsorted or a sorted T cell fraction (not recorded which). The TCR was taken from a male donor with ankylosing spondylitis. V is TRBV29-1 and J is TRBJ2-7; 11 bases agree with TRBD1. CDR3: CSVGGQGELRNEQYF. The CDR3 DNA reads TGCAGCGTGGGGGGACAGGGGGAATTAAGGAACGAGCAGTACTTC.